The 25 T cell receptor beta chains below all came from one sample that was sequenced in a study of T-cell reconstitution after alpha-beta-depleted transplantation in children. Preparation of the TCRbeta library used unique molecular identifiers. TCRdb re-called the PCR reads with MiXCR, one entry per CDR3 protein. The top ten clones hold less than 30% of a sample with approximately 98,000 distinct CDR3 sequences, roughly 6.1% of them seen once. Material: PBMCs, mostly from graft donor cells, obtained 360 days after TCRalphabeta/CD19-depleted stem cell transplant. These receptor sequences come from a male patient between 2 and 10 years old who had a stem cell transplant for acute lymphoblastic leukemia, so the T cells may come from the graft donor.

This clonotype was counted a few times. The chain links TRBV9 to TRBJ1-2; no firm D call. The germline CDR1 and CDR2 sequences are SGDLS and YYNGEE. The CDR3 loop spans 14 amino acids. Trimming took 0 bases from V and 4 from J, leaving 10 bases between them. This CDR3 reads CASSVDGVRYGYTF. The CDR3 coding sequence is TGTGCCAGCAGCGTAGATGGAGTTCGCTATGGCTACACCTTC.

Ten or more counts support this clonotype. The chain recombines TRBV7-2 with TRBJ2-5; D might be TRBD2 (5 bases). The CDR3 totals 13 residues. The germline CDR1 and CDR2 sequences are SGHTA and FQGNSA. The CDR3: CAVKRLSQETQYF. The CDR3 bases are TGTGCGGTTAAGCGGCTCTCGCAAGAGACCCAGTACTTC. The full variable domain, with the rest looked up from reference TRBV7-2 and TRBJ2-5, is GAGVSQSPSNKVTEKGKDVELRCDPISGHTALYWYRQSLGQGLEFLIYFQGNSAPDKSGLPSDRFSAERTGGSVSTLTIQRTQQEDSAVYLCAVKRLSQETQYFGPGTRLLVL.

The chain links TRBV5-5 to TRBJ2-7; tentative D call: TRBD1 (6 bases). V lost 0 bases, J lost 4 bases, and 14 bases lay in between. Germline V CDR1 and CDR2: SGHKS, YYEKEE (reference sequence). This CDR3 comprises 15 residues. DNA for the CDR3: TGTGCCAGCAGCTTGGAAAAGGGGGTAAGGTACGAGCAGTACTTC. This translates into CASSLEKGVRYEQYF.

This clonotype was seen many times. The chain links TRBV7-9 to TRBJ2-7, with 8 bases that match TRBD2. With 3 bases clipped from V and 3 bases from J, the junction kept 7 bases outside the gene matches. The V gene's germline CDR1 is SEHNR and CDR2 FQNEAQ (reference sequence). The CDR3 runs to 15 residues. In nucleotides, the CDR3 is TGTGCCAGCAGCTTCCCTCCTAGCGGGCTCTACGAGCAGTACTTC. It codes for CASSFPPSGLYEQYF.

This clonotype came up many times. The CDR3 spells CASSSLLGTAYGYTF. The DNA for the CDR3 is TGTGCCAGCAGTTCTCTTCTGGGGACGGCCTATGGCTACACCTTC. The chain recombines TRBV28 with TRBJ1-2, with D perhaps matching TRBD1 (5 bases). Germline-derived CDR1 and CDR2 are MDHEN and SYDVKM. Trimming cost V 4 bases and J 4 bases, with 16 bases left between them. The CDR3 consists of 15 residues.

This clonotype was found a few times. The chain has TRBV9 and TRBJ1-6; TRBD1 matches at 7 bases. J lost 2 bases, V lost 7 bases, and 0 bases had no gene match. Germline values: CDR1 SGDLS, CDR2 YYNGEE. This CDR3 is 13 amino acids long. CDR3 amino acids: CASGTAYNSPLHF. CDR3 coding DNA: TGTGCCAGCGGGACAGCCTATAATTCACCCCTCCACTTT.

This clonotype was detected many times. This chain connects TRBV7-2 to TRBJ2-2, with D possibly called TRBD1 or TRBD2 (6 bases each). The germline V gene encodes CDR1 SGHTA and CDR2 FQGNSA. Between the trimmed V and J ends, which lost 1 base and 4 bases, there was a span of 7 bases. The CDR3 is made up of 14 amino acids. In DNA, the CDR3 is TGTGCCAGCAGCTTAGAGGGGGGCACCGGGGAGCTGTTTTTT. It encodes CASSLEGGTGELFF.

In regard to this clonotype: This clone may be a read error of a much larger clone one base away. The CDR3 coding sequence is TGTGCCAGCAGCTATCAGGGACGGGGAGATACGCAGTATTTT. It is translated as CASSYQGRGDTQYF. This chain joins TRBV7-9 and TRBJ2-3; D may correspond to TRBD1 or TRBD2 (5 bases each). Trimming cost V 4 bases and J 5 bases, with 13 bases left between them. The CDR3 loop spans 14 amino acids. CDR1 is SEHNR and CDR2 is FQNEAQ in the germline V gene (reference sequence). Drawing the rest from reference TRBV7-9 and TRBJ2-3, the complete variable domain is DTGVSQNPRHKITKRGQNVTFRCDPISEHNRLYWYRQTLGQGPEFLTYFQNEAQLEKSRLLSDRFSAERPKGSFSTLEIQRTEQGDSAMYLCASSYQGRGDTQYFGPGTRLTVL.

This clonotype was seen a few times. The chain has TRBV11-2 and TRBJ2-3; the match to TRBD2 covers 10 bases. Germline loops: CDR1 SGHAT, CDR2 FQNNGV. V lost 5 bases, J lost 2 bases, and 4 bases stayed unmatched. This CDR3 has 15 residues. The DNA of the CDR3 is TGTGCCAGCAGCCTTAGCGGGGGGACCACAGATACGCAGTATTTT. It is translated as CASSLSGGTTDTQYF.

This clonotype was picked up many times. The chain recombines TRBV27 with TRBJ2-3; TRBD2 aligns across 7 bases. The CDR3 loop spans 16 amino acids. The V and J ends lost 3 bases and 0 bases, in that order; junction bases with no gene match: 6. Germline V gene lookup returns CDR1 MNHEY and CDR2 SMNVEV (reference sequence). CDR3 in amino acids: CASSFYLAASTDTQYF. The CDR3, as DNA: TGTGCCAGCAGTTTCTACCTAGCGGCTAGCACAGATACGCAGTATTTT.

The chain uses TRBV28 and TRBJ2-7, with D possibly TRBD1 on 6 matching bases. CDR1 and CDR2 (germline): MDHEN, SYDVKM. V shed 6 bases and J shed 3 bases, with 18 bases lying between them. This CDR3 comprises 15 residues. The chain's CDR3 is CASSPIGLGGYEQYF. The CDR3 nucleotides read TGTGCCAGCAGCCCGATAGGGCTAGGGGGCTACGAGCAGTACTTC. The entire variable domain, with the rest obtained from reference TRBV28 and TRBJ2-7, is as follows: DVKVTQSSRYLVKRTGEKVFLECVQDMDHENMFWYRQDPGLGLRLIYFSYDVKMKEKGDIPEGYSVSREKKERFSLILESASTNQTSMYLCASSPIGLGGYEQYFGPGTRLTVT.

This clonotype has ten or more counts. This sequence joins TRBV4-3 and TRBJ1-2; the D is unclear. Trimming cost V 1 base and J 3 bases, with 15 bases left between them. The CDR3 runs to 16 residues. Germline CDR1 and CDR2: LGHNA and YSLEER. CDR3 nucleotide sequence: TGCGCCAGCAGCCAAGTTAAGGACGTGGGGTACTATGGCTACACCTTC. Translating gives CASSQVKDVGYYGYTF.

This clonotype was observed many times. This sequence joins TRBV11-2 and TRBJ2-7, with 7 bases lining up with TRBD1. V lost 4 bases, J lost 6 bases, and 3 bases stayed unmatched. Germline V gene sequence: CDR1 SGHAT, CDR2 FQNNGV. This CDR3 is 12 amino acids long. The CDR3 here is CASSSYRGEQYF. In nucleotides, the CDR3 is TGTGCCAGCAGCTCCTACAGGGGCGAGCAGTACTTC.

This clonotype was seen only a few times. CDR3 nucleotide sequence: TGTGCCAGCACCGATGACAGCCGCGTGAAATACGAGCAGTACTTC. Its translation: CASTDDSRVKYEQYF. This chain connects TRBV6-2 or TRBV6-3 to TRBJ2-7; possible D gene TRBD1, 5 bases. Germline V gene lookup returns CDR1 MNHEY and CDR2 SVGEGT. The CDR3 has 15 residues. V was trimmed by 7 bases and J by 4 bases, leaving 20 bases between them.

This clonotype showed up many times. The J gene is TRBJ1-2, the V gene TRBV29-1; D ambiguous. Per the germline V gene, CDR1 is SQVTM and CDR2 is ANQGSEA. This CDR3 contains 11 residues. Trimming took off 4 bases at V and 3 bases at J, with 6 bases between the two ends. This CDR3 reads CSVGTDYGYTF. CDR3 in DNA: TGCAGCGTTGGGACCGACTATGGCTACACCTTC.

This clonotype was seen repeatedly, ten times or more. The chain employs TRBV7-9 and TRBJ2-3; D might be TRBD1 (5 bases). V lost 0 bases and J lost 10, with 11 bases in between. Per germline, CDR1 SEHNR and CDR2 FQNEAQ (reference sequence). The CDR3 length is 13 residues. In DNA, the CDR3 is TGTGCCAGCAGCTTAGCCTGGGGCGACGCGCAGTATTTT. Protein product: CASSLAWGDAQYF.

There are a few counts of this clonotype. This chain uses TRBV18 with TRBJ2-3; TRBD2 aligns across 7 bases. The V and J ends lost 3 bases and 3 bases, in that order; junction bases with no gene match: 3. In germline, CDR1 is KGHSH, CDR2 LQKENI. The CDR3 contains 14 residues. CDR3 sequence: CASSPVGGTDTQYF. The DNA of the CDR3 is TGTGCCAGCTCACCTGTGGGGGGGACAGATACGCAGTATTTT. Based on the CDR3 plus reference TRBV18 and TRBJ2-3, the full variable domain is NAGVMQNPRHLVRRRGQEARLRCSPMKGHSHVYWYRQLPEEGLKFMVYLQKENIIDESGMPKERFSAEFPKEGPSILRIQQVVRGDSAAYFCASSPVGGTDTQYFGPGTRLTVL.

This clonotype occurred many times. The CDR3 coding sequence is TGTGCCAGCAGTCCCATCCAGTGGGGTTCCTACAATGAGCAGTTCTTC. It codes for CASSPIQWGSYNEQFF. This chain links TRBV11-2 with TRBJ2-1; D uncertain. The germline V gene has CDR1 SGHAT and CDR2 FQNNGV. This CDR3 is built from 16 residues. The V gene lost 6 bases and the J gene lost 1 base, with 16 bases spanning the gap.

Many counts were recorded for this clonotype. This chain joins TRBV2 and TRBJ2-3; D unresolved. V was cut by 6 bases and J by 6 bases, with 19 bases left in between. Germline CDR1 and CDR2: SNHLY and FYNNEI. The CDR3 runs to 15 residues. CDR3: CASSQRLPVRDTQYF. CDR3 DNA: TGTGCCAGCAGCCAGCGTCTCCCCGTCCGGGATACGCAGTATTTT.

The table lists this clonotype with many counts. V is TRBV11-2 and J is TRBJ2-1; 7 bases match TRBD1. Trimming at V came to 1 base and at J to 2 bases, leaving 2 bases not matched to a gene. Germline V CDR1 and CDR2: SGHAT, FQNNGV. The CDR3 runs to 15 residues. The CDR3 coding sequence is TGTGCCAGCAGCTTAGGGACAGGAGCCTACAATGAGCAGTTCTTC. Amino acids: CASSLGTGAYNEQFF.

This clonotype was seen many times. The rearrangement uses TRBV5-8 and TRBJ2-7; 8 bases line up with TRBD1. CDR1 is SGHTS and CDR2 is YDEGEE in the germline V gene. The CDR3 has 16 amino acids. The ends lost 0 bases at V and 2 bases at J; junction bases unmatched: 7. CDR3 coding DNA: TGTGCCAGCAGCTTGGTGTGGACAGGGAAGACCTACGAGCAGTACTTC. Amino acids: CASSLVWTGKTYEQYF.

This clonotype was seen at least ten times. DNA for the CDR3: TGCGCCAGCAGCTTGCGGTCAGGGAAGTTCAGTTACCTGAGCGTGCAGTACTTC. Its translation: CASSLRSGKFSYLSVQYF. J is TRBJ2-7 and V is TRBV5-1, with TRBD1 as a possible D gene (5 bases). The germline V gene encodes CDR1 SGHRS and CDR2 YFSETQ. Trimming took off 1 base at V and 9 bases at J, with 29 bases between the two ends. The CDR3 loop spans 18 amino acids.

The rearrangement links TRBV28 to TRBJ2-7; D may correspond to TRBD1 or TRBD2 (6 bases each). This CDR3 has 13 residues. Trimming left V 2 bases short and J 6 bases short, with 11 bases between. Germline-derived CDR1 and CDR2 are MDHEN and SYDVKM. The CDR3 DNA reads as TGTGCCAGCAGTTTAGTCGGGGGCCGCGAGCAGTACTTC. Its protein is CASSLVGGREQYF.

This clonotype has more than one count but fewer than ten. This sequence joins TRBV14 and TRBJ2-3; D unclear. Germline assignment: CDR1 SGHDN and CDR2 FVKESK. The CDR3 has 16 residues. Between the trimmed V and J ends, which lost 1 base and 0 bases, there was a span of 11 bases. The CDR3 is CASSQGSEKSTDTQYF. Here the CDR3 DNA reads TGTGCCAGCAGCCAAGGAAGCGAGAAAAGCACAGATACGCAGTATTTT.

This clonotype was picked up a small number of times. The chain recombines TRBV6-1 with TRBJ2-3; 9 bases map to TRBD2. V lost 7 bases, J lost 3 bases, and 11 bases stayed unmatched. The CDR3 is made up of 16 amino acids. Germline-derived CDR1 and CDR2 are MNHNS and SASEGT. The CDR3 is CASTHGVAGATDTQYF. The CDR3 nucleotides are TGTGCCAGCACCCACGGGGTAGCGGGAGCTACAGATACGCAGTATTTT.